This paragraph reports one TCR beta chain. The sample comes from a study of blood T cell repertoires in COVID-19. About the research overall: Samples came from the United States, Italy and Spain, spanning acute and convalescent COVID-19. In each case, the material was cDNA or gDNA derived from T cells, B-cell-depleted T cells, or PBMCs.

In the source study's methods: Estimation of nucleated cell counts was performed using reference gene primer amplification. The data were produced by immunoSEQ multiplex PCR, yet TCRdb's version contains in-frame clones alone and is incomplete. V, J and clone size are taken as reported in that table, and D and trimming were inferred from the DNA itself. The sample lists roughly 70,000 clones; more than 90% were seen once. Germline V gene sequence: CDR1 SGHTA, CDR2 FQGNSA. This CDR3 spans 15 amino acids. The trim removed 4 bases at V and 7 bases at J, leaving 10 bases unmatched. J is TRBJ2-1 and V is TRBV7-2; 7 nucleotides line up with TRBD2. Sequencing was done on a sample of peripheral blood. The source of this sequence is a human donor with active COVID-19. The donor label of this sample is uncertain. In nucleotides, the CDR3 is TGTGCCAGCAGCTATCTGACTAGCTCGACGAATGAGCAGTTCTTC. Its translation: CASSYLTSSTNEQFF.